This T cell receptor (beta chain) appears in the sequencing data of a study of T cells after yellow fever vaccination. TCRdb re-analysed the 5' RACE reads in MiXCR, keeping a single row per CDR3 protein. The sample includes around 250,000 distinct CDR3 sequences, around 5.3% of them seen just once. Germline V gives CDR1 KGHSH, CDR2 LQKENI. With V trimmed by 2 bases and J by 1 base, 2 bases remained unmatched. The CDR3 is made up of 16 amino acids. This clonotype has ten or more counts. This TCR derives from a man in his late teens or twenties who received the YFV17D yellow fever vaccine. The source material was CD4+ T cells sorted from PBMCs, sampled on the day of the yellow fever booster vaccination. J is TRBJ1-1 and V is TRBV18, with 12 bases that match TRBD1. The CDR3 sequence is CASSPRGQGANTEAFF. The CDR3 nucleotides read TGTGCCAGCTCACCAAGGGGACAGGGGGCGAACACTGAAGCTTTCTTT.